The 9 T cell receptor beta chains in this list originate from one sample, sequenced in a study of blood T cell repertoires in COVID-19. TCRdb's table, derived via immunoSEQ multiplex PCR, lists solely in-frame clones and lacks some. Of around 250,000 clones in the sample, more than 65% were seen once. Input material: PBMCs or T cells enriched from blood (not recorded which). Source of these receptors: a man aged 45-60 years who had recovered from COVID-19.

This clone was seen just once. The chain couples TRBV6-5 to TRBJ2-2; D may be TRBD1 (7 bases). The CDR3 loop spans 13 amino acids. CDR1 is MNHEY, CDR2 SVGAGI, per germline. The V end lost 6 bases, the J end lost 8 bases, and 13 bases lay between the germline ends. CDR3: CASRVTGTGELFF. DNA of the CDR3: TGTGCCAGCAGGGTGACAGGGACTGGGGAGCTGTTTTTT.

The chain has TRBV5-1 and TRBJ2-7, with 16 bases matching TRBD2. This CDR3 is 15 amino acids long. V dropped 3 bases and J dropped 6; count of bases not matched to a gene: 3. The germline V gene has CDR1 SGHRS and CDR2 YFSETQ. The CDR3 coding sequence is TGCGCCAGCAGCTCCGGGACTAGCGGGGGGGCCGAGCAGTACTTC. Its protein product is CASSSGTSGGAEQYF. The full variable domain, completed using reference TRBV5-1 and TRBJ2-7, is KAGVTQTPRYLIKTRGQQVTLSCSPISGHRSVSWYQQTPGQGLQFLFEYFSETQRNKGNFPGRFSGRQFSNSRSEMNVSTLELGDSALYLCASSSGTSGGAEQYFGPGTRLTVT.

Only one count was recorded for this clone. The V and J genes are TRBV9 and TRBJ2-3; no clear D gene. The germline gives CDR1 SGDLS, CDR2 YYNGEE. This CDR3 contains 13 residues. Trimming pared 1 base from V and 6 bases from J, leaving 9 bases between. CDR3 bases: TGTGCCAGCAGCGTAAATAGTAAGGATACGCAGTATTTT. Translating gives CASSVNSKDTQYF.

This clone turned up a few times. The chain couples TRBV19 to TRBJ2-5; TRBD1 matches at 7 bases. The CDR3 has 13 amino acids. Germline loops: CDR1 LNHDA, CDR2 SQIVND (reference sequence). The J segment lost 0 bases and the V segment lost 7 bases, leaving 2 bases of the junction unmatched. CDR3 region: CASKGQYQETQYF. The DNA for the CDR3 is TGTGCCAGTAAGGGACAGTACCAAGAGACCCAGTACTTC.

The chain carries TRBV29-1 and TRBJ2-3, with 9 bases that match TRBD1. Germline-derived CDR1 and CDR2 are SQVTM and ANQGSEA. V lost 4 bases to trimming and J lost 8 bases; unmatched junction nucleotides: 1. The CDR3 extends over 11 amino acids. CDR3 region: CSVATGGTQYF. The CDR3 DNA reads TGCAGCGTTGCGACAGGGGGTACGCAGTATTTT.

CDR3 amino acids: CASSIYPGKLFF. In DNA form, the CDR3 reads TGTGCCAGTAGTATATATCCGGGTAAACTGTTTTTT. The chain recombines TRBV19 with TRBJ1-4; D remains ambiguous. Germline CDR1 reads LNHDA; CDR2 reads SQIVND (reference sequence). The CDR3 consists of 12 residues. V was clipped by 2 bases and J by 11 bases, with 9 bases between them.

This clone has a handful of counts. The chain uses TRBV7-9 and TRBJ1-1, with 9 nucleotides matching TRBD1. CDR3 length: 17 amino acids. V lost 5 bases to trimming and J lost 0 bases; unmatched junction nucleotides: 10. The germline CDR1 and CDR2 sequences are SEHNR and FQNEAQ (reference sequence). CDR3 in DNA: TGTGCCAGCAGCCCACGGACAGGGGCGGGGATGAACACTGAAGCTTTCTTT. Protein: CASSPRTGAGMNTEAFF.

The chain has TRBV7-6 and TRBJ2-5, with 12 bases matching TRBD2. The CDR3 is 16 residues long. CDR1 and CDR2 from the germline V gene are SGHVS and FNYEAQ. V was clipped by 4 bases and J by 4 bases; unmatched bases: 7. The CDR3 region has the DNA TGTGCCAGCAGCTCCCTAGCGGGGGGGCGGGGAGAGACCCAGTACTTC. This codes for CASSSLAGGRGETQYF.

The chain combines TRBV7-3 with TRBJ2-2; TRBD2 matches at 11 bases. The germline V gene has CDR1 SGHTA and CDR2 FQGTGA. The length of the CDR3 is 16 residues. Trimming cost V 5 bases and J 5 bases; bases outside gene matches: 7. The CDR3 sequence is CASSPTSGGTTGELFF. Written as DNA, the CDR3 is TGTGCCAGCAGCCCCACTAGCGGGGGAACTACCGGGGAGCTGTTTTTT.